This record covers a single T cell receptor (beta chain). These data come from a study of T cell changes during pregnancy in multiple sclerosis. The table came from immunoSEQ multiplex PCR; TCRdb's copy has only in-frame clones and leaves some out. The sample has under 70,000 clones, 75% to 95% seen once. CDR3 length equals 16 residues. CDR1 and CDR2 from the germline V gene are KGHSH and LQKENI. Trimming removed 4 bases at V and 1 base at J, with 16 bases between. The sample in question was peripheral blood, obtained after pregnancy. The receptor comes from a female donor in good health, enrolled as a control in a pregnancy study. The chain uses TRBV18 and TRBJ1-1, with D possibly matching TRBD1 (6 bases). For the CDR3, the DNA is TGTGCCAGCTCACGGCAGGGGCCAGGAGGGAACACTGAAGCTTTCTTT. Amino acids: CASSRQGPGGNTEAFF.